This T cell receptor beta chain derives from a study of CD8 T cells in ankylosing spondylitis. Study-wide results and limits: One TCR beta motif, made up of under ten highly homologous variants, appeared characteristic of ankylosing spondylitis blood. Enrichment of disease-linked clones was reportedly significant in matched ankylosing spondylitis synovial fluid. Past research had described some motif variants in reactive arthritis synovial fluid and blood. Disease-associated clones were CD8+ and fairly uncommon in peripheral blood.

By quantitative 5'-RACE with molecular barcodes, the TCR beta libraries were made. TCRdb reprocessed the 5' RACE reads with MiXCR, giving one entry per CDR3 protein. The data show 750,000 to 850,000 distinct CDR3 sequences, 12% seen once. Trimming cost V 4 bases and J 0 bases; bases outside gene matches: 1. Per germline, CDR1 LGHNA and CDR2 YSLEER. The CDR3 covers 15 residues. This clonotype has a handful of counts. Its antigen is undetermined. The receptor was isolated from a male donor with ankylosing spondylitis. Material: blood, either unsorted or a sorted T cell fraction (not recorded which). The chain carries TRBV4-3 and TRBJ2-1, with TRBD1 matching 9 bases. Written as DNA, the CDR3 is TGCGCCAGCAGCCGGGACAGGGACTCCTACAATGAGCAGTTCTTC. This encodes CASSRDRDSYNEQFF.